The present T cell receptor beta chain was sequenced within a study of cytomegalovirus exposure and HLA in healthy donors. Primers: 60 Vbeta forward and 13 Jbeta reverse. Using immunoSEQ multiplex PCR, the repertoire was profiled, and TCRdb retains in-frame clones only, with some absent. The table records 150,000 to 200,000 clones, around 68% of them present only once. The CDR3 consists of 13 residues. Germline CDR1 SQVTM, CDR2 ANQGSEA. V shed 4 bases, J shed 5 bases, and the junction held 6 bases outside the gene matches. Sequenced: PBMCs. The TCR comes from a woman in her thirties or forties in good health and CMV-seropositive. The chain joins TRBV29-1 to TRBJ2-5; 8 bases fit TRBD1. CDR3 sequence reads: CSVAAGGGETQYF. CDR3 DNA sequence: TGCAGCGTTGCCGCAGGGGGCGGCGAGACCCAGTACTTC.